This T cell receptor (beta chain) was captured by sequencing in a study of shared clonotypes between healthy human individuals. Using immunoSEQ multiplex PCR, the repertoire was profiled, and TCRdb retains in-frame clones only, with some absent. This sample has about 520,000 clones, with approximately 84% found just once. There are 14 residues in the CDR3. The V gene end was trimmed by 4 bases and the J gene end by 10 bases; junction bases not matched to a gene: 9. CDR1 and CDR2 from the germline V gene are SGDLS and YYNGEE. Donors were healthy HIV-negative adults without recently reported acute infections or vaccinations.

The gene calls are TRBV9 and TRBJ2-1; TRBD2 aligns across 9 bases. The clonotype comes from a woman in her thirties or forties in good health. Some clones in this sample may be carry-over from other donors' samples. The sequenced sample was PBMCs. Written as DNA, the CDR3 is TGTGCCAGCAGCCCAGGTGCTAGCGGGAACGAGCAGTTCTTC. It translates to CASSPGASGNEQFF.